The clone carrying this T cell receptor beta chain appeared a single time. The same CDR3 arises from other DNA sequences in this sample as well. This entry is derived from a study of shared clonotypes between healthy human individuals. TCRdb's table, derived via immunoSEQ multiplex PCR, lists solely in-frame clones and lacks some. Of 490,000 or so clones in the sample, 70% to 80% were seen once. This sequence was found in a woman in her forties in good health. Some clones in this sample may be carry-over from other donors' samples. Sequences were obtained from PBMCs.

The CDR3 spells CASSPRGDEQFF. The CDR3, as DNA: TGTGCCAGCTCACCACGGGGGGATGAGCAGTTCTTC. The V and J genes are TRBV18 and TRBJ2-1; D is perhaps TRBD2 (6 bases). Germline CDR1 reads KGHSH; CDR2 reads LQKENI. V lost 1 base and J 8 bases, leaving 6 bases between the germline ends. The CDR3 extends over 12 amino acids. Full variable domain (outside the CDR3, taken from reference TRBV18 and TRBJ2-1): NAGVMQNPRHLVRRRGQEARLRCSPMKGHSHVYWYRQLPEEGLKFMVYLQKENIIDESGMPKERFSAEFPKEGPSILRIQQVVRGDSAAYFCASSPRGDEQFFGPGTRLTVL.